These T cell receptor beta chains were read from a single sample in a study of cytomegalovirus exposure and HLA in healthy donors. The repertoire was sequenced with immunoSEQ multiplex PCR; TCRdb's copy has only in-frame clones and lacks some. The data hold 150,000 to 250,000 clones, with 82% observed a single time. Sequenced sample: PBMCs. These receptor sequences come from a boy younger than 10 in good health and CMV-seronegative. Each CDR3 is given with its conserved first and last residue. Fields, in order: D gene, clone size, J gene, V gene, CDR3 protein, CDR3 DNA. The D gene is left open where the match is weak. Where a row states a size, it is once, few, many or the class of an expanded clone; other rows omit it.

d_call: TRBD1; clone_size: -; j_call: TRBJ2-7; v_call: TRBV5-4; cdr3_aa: CASSLGTGEQYF; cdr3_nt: TGTGCCAGCAGCTTGGGGACAGGCGAGCAGTACTTC
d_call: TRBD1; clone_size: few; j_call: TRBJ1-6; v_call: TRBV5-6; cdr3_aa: CASRTTGGVFGNNSPLHF; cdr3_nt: TGTGCCAGCAGGACAACAGGGGGGGTCTTTGGGAATAATTCACCCCTCCACTTT
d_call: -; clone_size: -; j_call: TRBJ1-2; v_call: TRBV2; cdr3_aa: CARRGPKRGNYGYTF; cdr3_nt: TGTGCCAGACGCGGACCCAAAAGGGGTAACTATGGCTACACCTTC
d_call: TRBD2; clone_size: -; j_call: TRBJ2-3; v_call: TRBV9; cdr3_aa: CASSISGGTDTQYF; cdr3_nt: TGTGCCAGCAGCATTAGCGGGGGTACAGATACGCAGTATTTT
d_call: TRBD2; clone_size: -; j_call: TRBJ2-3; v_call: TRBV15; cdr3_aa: CATSSGSGGDTQYF; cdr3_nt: TGTGCCACCAGCTCCGGTAGCGGGGGGGATACGCAGTATTTT
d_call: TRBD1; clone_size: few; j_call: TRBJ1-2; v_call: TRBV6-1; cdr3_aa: CASTTGGGYGYTF; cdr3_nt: TGTGCCAGCACCACAGGGGGTGGCTATGGCTACACCTTC
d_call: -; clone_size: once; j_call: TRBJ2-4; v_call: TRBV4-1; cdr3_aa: CASSQEPQDYPAIQYF; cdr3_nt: TGCGCCAGCAGCCAGGAACCACAAGACTACCCAGCCATTCAGTACTTC
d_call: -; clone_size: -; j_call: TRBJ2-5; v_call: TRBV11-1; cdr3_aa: CASSLELKETQYF; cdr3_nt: TGTGCCAGCAGCTTAGAACTTAAGGAGACCCAGTACTTC
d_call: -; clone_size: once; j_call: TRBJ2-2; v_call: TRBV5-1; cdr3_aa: CASTQPGAGELFF; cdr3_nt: TGCGCCAGCACCCAACCAGGGGCCGGGGAGCTGTTTTTT
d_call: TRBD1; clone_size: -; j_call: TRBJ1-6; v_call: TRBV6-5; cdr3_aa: CASSYFRGRNSPLHF; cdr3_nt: TGTGCCAGCAGTTATTTCAGGGGGCGGAATTCACCCCTCCACTTT
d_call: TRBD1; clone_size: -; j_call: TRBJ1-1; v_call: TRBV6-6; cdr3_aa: CASSFTGTGETEAFF; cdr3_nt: TGTGCCAGCAGTTTTACCGGGACAGGGGAAACTGAAGCTTTCTTT
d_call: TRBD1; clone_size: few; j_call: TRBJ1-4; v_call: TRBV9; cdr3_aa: CASSLDGTGADEKLFF; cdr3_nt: TGTGCCAGCAGCCTAGACGGGACAGGGGCGGATGAAAAACTGTTTTTT
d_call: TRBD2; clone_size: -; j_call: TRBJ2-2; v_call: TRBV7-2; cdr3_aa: CASSLGGGYTGELFF; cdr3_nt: TGTGCCAGCAGCTTAGGCGGGGGATACACCGGGGAGCTGTTTTTT
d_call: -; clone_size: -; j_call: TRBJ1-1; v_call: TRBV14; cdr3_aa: CASSQSPNTEAFF; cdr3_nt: TGTGCCAGCAGCCAAAGCCCGAACACTGAAGCTTTCTTT
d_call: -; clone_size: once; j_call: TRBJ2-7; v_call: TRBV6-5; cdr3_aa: CASSYLQGNEQYF; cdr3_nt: TGTGCCAGCAGTTACTTACAGGGAAACGAGCAGTACTTC
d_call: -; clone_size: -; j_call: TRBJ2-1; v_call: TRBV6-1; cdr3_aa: CASSELIGGGSYNEQFF; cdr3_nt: TGTGCCAGCAGTGAATTGATAGGGGGGGGCTCCTACAATGAGCAGTTCTTC
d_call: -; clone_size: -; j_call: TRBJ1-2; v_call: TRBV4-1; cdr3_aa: CASSPSGGFYGYTF; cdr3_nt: TGCGCCAGCAGCCCTTCAGGCGGGTTTTATGGCTACACCTTC
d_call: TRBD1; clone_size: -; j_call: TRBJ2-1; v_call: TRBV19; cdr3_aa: CASSIGQGFGGSYNEQFF; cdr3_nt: TGTGCCAGTAGTATTGGACAGGGTTTCGGCGGCTCCTACAATGAGCAGTTCTTC
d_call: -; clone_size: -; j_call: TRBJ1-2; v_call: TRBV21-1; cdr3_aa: CASSPRTGNYGYTF; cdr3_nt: TGTGCCAGCAGCCCTCGGACAGGGAACTATGGCTACACCTTC
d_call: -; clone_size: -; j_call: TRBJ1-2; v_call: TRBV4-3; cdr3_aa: CASSQAYTGIYGYTF; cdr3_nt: TGCGCCAGCAGCCAAGCTTACACAGGGATCTATGGCTACACCTTC
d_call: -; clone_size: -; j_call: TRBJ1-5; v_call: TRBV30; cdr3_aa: CAWSGGGGNQPQHF; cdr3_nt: TGTGCCTGGAGTGGCGGGGGAGGAAATCAGCCCCAGCATTTT
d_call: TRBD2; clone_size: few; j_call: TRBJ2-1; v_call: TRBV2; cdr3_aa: CASSLEGLAGAGEQFF; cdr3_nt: TGTGCCAGCAGCCTGGAAGGACTAGCGGGGGCCGGTGAGCAGTTCTTC
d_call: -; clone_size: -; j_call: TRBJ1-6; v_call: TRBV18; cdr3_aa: CASSGRGGDNSPLHF; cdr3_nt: TGTGCCAGCTCTGGACGAGGAGGGGATAATTCACCCCTCCACTTT
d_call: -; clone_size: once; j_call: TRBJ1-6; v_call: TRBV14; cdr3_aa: CASSHESHSPLHF; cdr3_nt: TGTGCCAGCAGCCATGAGAGCCATTCACCCCTCCACTTT
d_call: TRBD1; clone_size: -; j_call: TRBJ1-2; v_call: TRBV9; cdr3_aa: CASTRDSRDIYGYTF; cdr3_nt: TGTGCCAGCACGAGGGACAGTCGGGACATATATGGCTACACCTTC
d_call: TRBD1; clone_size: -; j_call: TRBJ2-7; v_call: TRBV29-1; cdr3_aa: CSVAGGQGPYEQYF; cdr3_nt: TGCAGCGTGGCCGGGGGACAGGGTCCCTACGAGCAGTACTTC